This T cell receptor beta chain was obtained from a study of blood T cell repertoires in COVID-19. Study information: Acute-phase and convalescent COVID-19 samples originated in the United States, Italy and Spain.

Germline-derived CDR1 and CDR2 are MNHNY and SVGAGI (reference sequence). V was clipped by 2 bases and J by 5 bases, with 12 bases between them. This CDR3 has 14 residues. In the authors' workflow: The assay estimated nucleated cells by amplifying reference gene primers. The repertoire was sequenced with immunoSEQ multiplex PCR; TCRdb's copy has only in-frame clones and lacks some. The V and J calls and clone size were taken over from that table, and D and trimming were inferred from the DNA. In the table there are hundreds of thousands of clones, just over 85% of which are singletons. Specimen: PBMCs or T cells enriched from blood (not recorded which). The V call is TRBV6-6, the J call TRBJ2-5; D is perhaps TRBD1 (6 bases). The TCR was taken from a woman aged 45-60 years with acute COVID-19. The CDR3, as DNA: TGTGCCAGCAGTTACCCAGGGGTTCGGGAGACCCAGTACTTC. This gives the protein CASSYPGVRETQYF.